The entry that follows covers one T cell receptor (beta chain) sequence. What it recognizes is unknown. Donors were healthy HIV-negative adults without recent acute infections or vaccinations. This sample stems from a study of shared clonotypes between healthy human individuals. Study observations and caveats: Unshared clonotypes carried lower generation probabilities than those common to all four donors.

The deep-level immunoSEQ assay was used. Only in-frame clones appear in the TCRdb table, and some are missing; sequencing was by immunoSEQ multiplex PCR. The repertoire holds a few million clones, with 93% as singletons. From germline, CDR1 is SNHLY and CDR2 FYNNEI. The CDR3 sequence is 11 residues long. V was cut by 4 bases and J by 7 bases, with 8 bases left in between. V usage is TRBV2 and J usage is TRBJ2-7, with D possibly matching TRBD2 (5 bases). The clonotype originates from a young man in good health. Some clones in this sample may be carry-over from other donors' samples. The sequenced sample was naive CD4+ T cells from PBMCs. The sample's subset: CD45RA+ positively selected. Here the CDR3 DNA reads TGTGCCAGCAGTGGTCCGGGGGAGCAGTACTTC. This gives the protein CASSGPGEQYF.